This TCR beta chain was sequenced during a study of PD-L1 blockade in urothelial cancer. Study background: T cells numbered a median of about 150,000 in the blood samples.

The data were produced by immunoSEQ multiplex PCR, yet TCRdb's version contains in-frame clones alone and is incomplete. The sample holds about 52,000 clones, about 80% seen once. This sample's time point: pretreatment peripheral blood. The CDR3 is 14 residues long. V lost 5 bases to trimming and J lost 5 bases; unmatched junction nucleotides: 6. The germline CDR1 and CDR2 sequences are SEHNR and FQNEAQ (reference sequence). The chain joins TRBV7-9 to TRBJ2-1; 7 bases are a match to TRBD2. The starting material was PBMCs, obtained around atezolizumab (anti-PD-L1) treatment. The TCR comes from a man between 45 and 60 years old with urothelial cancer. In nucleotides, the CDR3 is TGTGCCAGCAGCCGAATGGGGGGGGACAATGAGCAGTTCTTC. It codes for CASSRMGGDNEQFF.